These 20 T cell receptor beta chains share one sample of origin, sequenced in a study of cytomegalovirus exposure and HLA in healthy donors. The PCR employed 60 Vbeta primers together with 13 Jbeta primers. The data were produced by immunoSEQ multiplex PCR, yet TCRdb's version contains in-frame clones alone and is incomplete. The sample records about 150,000 clones, around 80% being singletons. Sequenced input: PBMCs. The receptors were sampled from a man aged 45 to 65 in good health and CMV-seropositive.

CDR3 DNA sequence: TGTGCCAGCAGCCGGTCGGGGGGCTCAGAGACCCAGTACTTC. Its translation: CASSRSGGSETQYF. The chain couples TRBV11-3 to TRBJ2-5, with a possible D match to TRBD2 (7 bases). The CDR3 covers 14 residues. CDR1 and CDR2 (germline): SGHNT, YENEEA. V was cut by 5 bases and J by 4 bases, with 14 bases left in between.

The V call is TRBV6-5, the J call TRBJ2-1, with 8 bases matching TRBD2. Trimming removed 7 bases from V and 8 bases from J; junction bases left unmatched: 4. Germline assignment: CDR1 MNHEY and CDR2 SVGAGI. This CDR3 spans 12 amino acids. In DNA, the CDR3 is TGTGCCAGCAACCGAGCGGGAGATGAGCAGTTCTTC. This gives the protein CASNRAGDEQFF.

The chain has TRBV6-5 and TRBJ2-1; D is unresolved. Per the germline V gene, CDR1 is MNHEY and CDR2 is SVGAGI. V lost 5 bases and J 4 bases, leaving 12 bases between the germline ends. The CDR3 length is 14 residues. CDR3 sequence reads: CASSEVGRYNEQFF. CDR3 bases: TGTGCCAGCAGTGAAGTGGGCCGTTACAATGAGCAGTTCTTC.

The V and J genes are TRBV2 and TRBJ2-6; 10 nucleotides match TRBD1. The CDR3 is 17 residues long. The V gene end was trimmed by 7 bases and the J gene end by 3 bases; junction bases not matched to a gene: 9. Germline assignment: CDR1 SNHLY and CDR2 FYNNEI. The CDR3 spells CASTRTGGRGGANVLTF. CDR3 DNA: TGTGCCAGCACCAGGACAGGGGGGCGAGGTGGGGCCAACGTCCTGACTTTC. Full variable domain (remainder filled in from reference TRBV2 and TRBJ2-6): EPEVTQTPSHQVTQMGQEVILRCVPISNHLYFYWYRQILGQKVEFLVSFYNNEISEKSEIFDDQFSVERPDGSNFTLKIRSTKLEDSAMYFCASTRTGGRGGANVLTFGAGSRLTVL.

The CDR3 spells CASSTRQGLQETQYF. The CDR3 DNA is TGTGCCAGTAGTACCAGACAGGGGCTTCAAGAGACCCAGTACTTC. The chain has TRBV19 and TRBJ2-5, with TRBD1 matching 8 bases. This CDR3 comprises 15 residues. V shed 4 bases and J 2 bases; nucleotides not matched to a gene: 6. Germline lookup yields CDR1 LNHDA and CDR2 SQIVND (reference sequence).

The chain combines TRBV28 with TRBJ1-2, with D unclear. The CDR3 is 12 residues long. From germline, CDR1 is MDHEN and CDR2 SYDVKM. The ends were cut back, 1 base at V and 7 bases at J, with 7 bases in the middle. This chain's CDR3 is CASSLLQFGYTF. In DNA, the CDR3 is TGTGCCAGCAGTTTATTGCAGTTTGGCTACACCTTC.

This clone was found once. The chain joins TRBV10-1 to TRBJ2-1, with TRBD2 identical over 7 bases. This CDR3 comprises 15 residues. The germline V gene encodes CDR1 WNHNN and CDR2 SYGVQD (reference sequence). Trimming took 3 bases from V and 7 from J; bases not matched to a gene: 9. The CDR3 is CASSDGGSRRNEQFF. CDR3 sequence (DNA): TGCGCCAGCAGTGACGGCGGGAGTCGTCGGAATGAGCAGTTCTTC.

The rearrangement uses TRBV6-1 and TRBJ1-1; D remains unclear. The V end lost 3 bases, the J end lost 8 bases, and 10 bases lay between the germline ends. CDR3 size: 12 residues. Germline V gene lookup returns CDR1 MNHNS and CDR2 SASEGT. CDR3 nucleotides: TGTGCCAGCAGTGATTGGGAGGAGGAAGCTTTCTTT. It encodes CASSDWEEEAFF.

This chain links TRBV12-5 with TRBJ2-1; TRBD1 might be the D (5 bases). The germline V and J ends were trimmed by 6 bases and 2 bases, with 11 bases remaining between them. Looked up from germline, CDR1 is LGHNT and CDR2 is FRNRAP. The CDR3 has 14 residues. This CDR3 is CASGTSGTYNEQFF. As DNA, the CDR3 is TGTGCTAGTGGCACTTCAGGGACCTACAATGAGCAGTTCTTC. The entire variable domain, with the rest obtained from reference TRBV12-5 and TRBJ2-1, is as follows: DARVTQTPRHKVTEMGQEVTMRCQPILGHNTVFWYRQTMMQGLELLAYFRNRAPLDDSGMPKDRFSAEMPDATLATLKIQPSEPRDSAVYFCASGTSGTYNEQFFGPGTRLTVL.

To note about this clone: The same CDR3 can be traced to other DNA sequences in this sample. This chain joins TRBV19 and TRBJ1-1; TRBD1 matches at 9 bases. This CDR3 region has 14 residues. Germline loops: CDR1 LNHDA, CDR2 SQIVND (reference sequence). Losses at the gene ends were 4 bases for V and 4 bases for J; bases not matched to a gene: 4. The CDR3 region is CASSKTGGGTEAFF. The CDR3 DNA reads as TGTGCCAGTAGTAAGACAGGGGGGGGCACTGAAGCTTTCTTT.

The chain couples TRBV6-1 to TRBJ2-7; TRBD1 aligns across 9 bases. The CDR3 is 14 amino acids. Per the germline V gene, CDR1 is MNHNS and CDR2 is SASEGT. Trimming at V came to 6 bases and at J to 2 bases, leaving 5 bases not matched to a gene. The CDR3 DNA is TGTGCCAGCAGCGGGACAGGGCTAACCTACGAGCAGTACGTC. Protein sequence: CASSGTGLTYEQYV.

This chain joins TRBV7-7 and TRBJ1-4; D gene uncertain. Germline CDR1 is SSHAT and CDR2 is FNYEAQ (reference sequence). Trimming removed 0 bases at V and 0 bases at J, with 11 bases between. The CDR3 runs to 17 residues. This chain's CDR3 is CASSLALTVATNEKLFF. The CDR3 DNA reads TGTGCCAGCAGCTTAGCGCTAACAGTTGCAACTAATGAAAAACTGTTTTTT.

V gene TRBV11-3 combines with J gene TRBJ2-3; 8 bases are a match to TRBD2. CDR1 is SGHNT and CDR2 is YENEEA in the germline V gene. V trimming: 1 base; J trimming: 2 bases; junction bases outside the gene matches: 5. CDR3 size: 16 residues. The CDR3 DNA is TGTGCCAGCAGCTTAGGGACTAGCCCGTCCACAGATACGCAGTATTTT. This encodes CASSLGTSPSTDTQYF.

This chain joins TRBV6-6 and TRBJ1-2, with a weak D call TRBD1 (6 bases). CDR3 length: 13 residues. V shed 5 bases and J shed 5 bases, with 12 bases lying between them. Germline values: CDR1 MNHNY, CDR2 SVGAGI (reference sequence). The CDR3 loop is CASSPRGAYGYTF. For the CDR3, the DNA is TGTGCCAGCAGTCCACGGGGGGCGTATGGCTACACCTTC.

The V and J genes are TRBV11-3 and TRBJ1-1; a weak D match, TRBD1 (5 bases). The CDR3 runs 13 residues. Germline CDR1 reads SGHNT; CDR2 reads YENEEA. Trimming cost V 1 base and J 9 bases, with 12 bases left between them. The chain's CDR3 is CASSLAWGEKAFF. The CDR3 bases are TGTGCCAGCAGCTTAGCGTGGGGGGAAAAAGCTTTCTTT.

This rearrangement joins TRBV6-5 to TRBJ1-1; 11 bases agree with TRBD1. Germline values: CDR1 MNHEY, CDR2 SVGAGI. J gave up 4 bases and V 5 bases, and 6 bases lay outside the gene matches. This CDR3 has 15 amino acids. CDR3 DNA sequence: TGTGCCAGCAGTCCGGACAGGGGGCGATTCACTGAAGCTTTCTTT. Translating gives CASSPDRGRFTEAFF.

This chain connects TRBV19 to TRBJ1-2; D might be TRBD1 (5 bases). V lost 3 bases and J 8 bases, leaving 19 bases between the germline ends. The CDR3 is made up of 15 amino acids. Germline CDR1 LNHDA, CDR2 SQIVND (reference sequence). CDR3 sequence (DNA): TGTGCCAGTAGTATCTTTAAAGGGACTGAAGAGGGCTACACCTTC. It codes for CASSIFKGTEEGYTF.

CDR3 loop: CASSPLRGEKLFF. DNA of the CDR3: TGTGCCAGCTCTCCCCTCCGGGGGGAAAAACTGTTTTTT. The rearrangement joins TRBV18 to TRBJ1-4; D might be TRBD1 (5 bases). The CDR3 consists of 13 residues. Trimming removed 6 bases from V and 8 bases from J, with 13 bases in between. Looked up from germline, CDR1 is KGHSH and CDR2 is LQKENI.

The chain uses TRBV28 and TRBJ2-7; TRBD1 matches at 7 bases. With V trimmed by 1 base and J by 3 bases, 9 bases remained unmatched. The CDR3 loop spans 16 amino acids. Germline values: CDR1 MDHEN, CDR2 SYDVKM. The CDR3 nucleotides are TGTGCCAGCAGTTTATCGTCGACAGGGAAGATCTACGAGCAGTACTTC. It yields the protein CASSLSSTGKIYEQYF. Full variable domain (outside the CDR3, taken from reference TRBV28 and TRBJ2-7): DVKVTQSSRYLVKRTGEKVFLECVQDMDHENMFWYRQDPGLGLRLIYFSYDVKMKEKGDIPEGYSVSREKKERFSLILESASTNQTSMYLCASSLSSTGKIYEQYFGPGTRLTVT.

Only one count was recorded for this clone. This sequence joins TRBV11-1 and TRBJ1-1; TRBD1 matches at 8 bases. Unmatched junction bases numbered 1, after V lost 3 bases and J lost 7 bases. Looked up from germline, CDR1 is SGHAT and CDR2 is FQDESV (reference sequence). The CDR3 has 12 residues. CDR3 bases: TGTGCCAGCAGCTTCGGACAGGGTGAAGCTTTCTTT. It codes for CASSFGQGEAFF.